Presented here are 29 T cell receptor beta chains from one specimen sequenced in a study of cytomegalovirus exposure and HLA in healthy donors. In the PCR, 60 Vbeta and 13 Jbeta primers were used. Assay used: immunoSEQ multiplex PCR; TCRdb lists only in-frame clones, some missing. The table includes approximately 140,000 clones, 60% to 80% detected once. Sequenced: PBMCs. These receptors were collected from a woman aged 50 to 60 in good health and CMV-seronegative.

The rearrangement links TRBV10-3 to TRBJ2-5; D call uncertain. The V gene lost 0 bases and the J gene lost 5 bases, with 16 bases spanning the gap. The length of the CDR3 is 16 residues. Germline V gives CDR1 ENHRY, CDR2 SYGVKD. CDR3 nucleotides: TGTGCCATCAGTGAGTCGGTAGACATGGATTCCGAGACCCAGTACTTC. Protein: CAISESVDMDSETQYF.

The chain combines TRBV4-3 with TRBJ2-2; maybe TRBD1 (6 bases). Germline V gives CDR1 LGHNA, CDR2 YSLEER. Trimming took off 1 base at V and 5 bases at J, with 14 bases between the two ends. This CDR3 has 16 residues. CDR3 sequence: CASSQGSTGNTGELFF. In DNA, the CDR3 is TGCGCCAGCAGCCAAGGGAGCACAGGGAATACCGGGGAGCTGTTTTTT.

As concerns this clone: One end of the junction does not line up with germline, which may come from a read error. The chain uses TRBV7-7 and TRBJ2-7, with TRBD1 matching 8 bases. The CDR3 is 15 residues long. Germline values: CDR1 SSHAT, CDR2 FNYEAQ (reference sequence). CDR3: CASSLDFGTGSEQYF. CDR3 nucleotides: TGTGCTAGCAGCTTAGATTTTGGGACAGGTAGCGAGCAGTACTTC. The whole variable domain, filled in from reference TRBV7-7 and TRBJ2-7, reads GAGVSQSPRYKVTKRGQDVTLRCDPISSHATLYWYQQALGQGPEFLTYFNYEAQPDKSGLPSDRFSAERPEGSISTLTIQRTEQRDSAMYRCASSLDFGTGSEQYFGPGTRLTVT.

The V call is TRBV10-3, the J call TRBJ2-4; the match to TRBD1 covers 9 bases. V lost 3 bases, J lost 0 bases, and 6 bases stayed unmatched. The CDR3 extends over 17 amino acids. CDR1 is ENHRY and CDR2 is SYGVKD in the germline V gene. Here the CDR3 reads CAISESGTGIAKNIQYF. CDR3 sequence (DNA): TGTGCCATCAGTGAATCGGGGACAGGGATAGCCAAAAACATTCAGTACTTC.

The rearrangement uses TRBV11-1 and TRBJ1-1; D ambiguous. V was clipped by 2 bases and J by 0 bases, with 7 bases between them. In germline, CDR1 is SGHAT, CDR2 FQDESV (reference sequence). The CDR3 runs 14 residues. The DNA of the CDR3 is TGTGCCAGCAGCTTAATCGCAGTGAACACTGAAGCTTTCTTT. Protein product: CASSLIAVNTEAFF.

The chain employs TRBV7-2 and TRBJ2-1, with D perhaps TRBD2 (7 bases). This CDR3 has 17 amino acids. The V end lost 5 bases, the J end lost 9 bases, and 26 bases lay between the germline ends. Germline lookup yields CDR1 SGHTA and CDR2 FQGNSA. Here the CDR3 DNA reads TGTGCCAGCAGCCAACAGGCGGGGGCAGGTTTGTTACGTGAGCAGTTCTTC. Protein sequence: CASSQQAGAGLLREQFF.

V usage is TRBV2 and J usage is TRBJ2-6, with D tentatively TRBD2 (6 bases). Trimming removed 8 bases from V and 0 bases from J, with 11 bases in between. The germline V gene has CDR1 SNHLY and CDR2 FYNNEI. This CDR3 has 15 residues. The DNA for the CDR3 is TGTGCCAGCCACGGAGGGGCCTCTGGGGCCAACGTCCTGACTTTC. It yields the protein CASHGGASGANVLTF.

This clone was observed a handful of times. Additional DNA sequences in this sample encode the identical CDR3. The chain uses TRBV10-3 and TRBJ1-2, with 11 bases lining up with TRBD1. The CDR3 has 12 amino acids. Per the germline V gene, CDR1 is ENHRY and CDR2 is SYGVKD. J gave up 8 bases and V 6 bases, and 2 bases lay outside the gene matches. The CDR3 DNA is TGTGCCATCAGCGGGACAGGGGGAGGCTACACCTTC. It encodes CAISGTGGGYTF.

The chain couples TRBV5-5 to TRBJ1-5, with D uncertain. Per germline, CDR1 SGHKS and CDR2 YYEKEE (reference sequence). With 3 bases removed from V and 0 bases from J, the gap between germline ends came to 10 bases. The CDR3 spans 15 residues. CDR3 nucleotides: TGTGCCAGCAGCTGGAACAGCAATAGCAATCAGCCCCAGCATTTT. Its translation is CASSWNSNSNQPQHF.

The rearrangement uses TRBV2 and TRBJ2-4; 8 bases agree with TRBD1. The CDR3 length is 16 residues. V shed 5 bases, J shed 0 bases, and the junction held 6 bases outside the gene matches. Germline V CDR1 and CDR2: SNHLY, FYNNEI. The CDR3 DNA reads TGTGCCAGCAGTTGGGCCAGGGGGCTAGCCAAAAACATTCAGTACTTC. Amino acid sequence: CASSWARGLAKNIQYF.

The chain recombines TRBV5-4 with TRBJ1-1; D unresolved. Germline V CDR1 and CDR2: SGHNT, YYREEE (reference sequence). CDR3 length equals 15 residues. The ends were cut back, 3 bases at V and 3 bases at J, with 15 bases in the middle. The CDR3: CASSSPRRRDTEAFF. DNA for the CDR3: TGTGCCAGCAGCTCTCCCCGGAGGAGGGACACTGAAGCTTTCTTT.

The chain employs TRBV28 and TRBJ1-4; TRBD1 matches 7 bases. Germline CDR1 and CDR2: MDHEN and SYDVKM. V shed 4 bases and J 6 bases; nucleotides not matched to a gene: 8. The CDR3 totals 15 residues. Written as DNA, the CDR3 is TGTGCCAGCAGTTCCCGACAGGGAGCCCATGAAAAACTGTTTTTT. Protein sequence: CASSSRQGAHEKLFF.

This clone was seen a handful of times. The chain employs TRBV5-1 and TRBJ2-3, with D perhaps TRBD2 (5 bases). V lost 0 bases, J lost 5 bases, and 13 bases lay in between. The CDR3 is made up of 15 amino acids. Per the germline V gene, CDR1 is SGHRS and CDR2 is YFSETQ. The CDR3 nucleotides are TGCGCCAGCAGCTTGGAGAACCGGGGTTTAGATACGCAGTATTTT. It codes for CASSLENRGLDTQYF.

This clone was found a few times. The chain is built from TRBV2 and TRBJ1-5; 10 nucleotides agree with TRBD1. V dropped 1 base and J dropped 6; count of bases not matched to a gene: 3. The CDR3 is 15 residues long. Germline V gene sequence: CDR1 SNHLY, CDR2 FYNNEI. Here the CDR3 DNA reads TGTGCCAGCAGTGAAGGACAGGGGGCGATTCAGCCCCAGCATTTT. Its protein product is CASSEGQGAIQPQHF.

This clone was counted a few times. The rearrangement links TRBV6-1 to TRBJ1-5; the D is unclear. Trimming took off 4 bases at V and 0 bases at J, with 4 bases between the two ends. This CDR3 spans 13 amino acids. The germline V gene has CDR1 MNHNS and CDR2 SASEGT. CDR3 residues: CASSAVSNQPQHF. Written as DNA, the CDR3 is TGTGCCAGCAGTGCGGTTAGCAATCAGCCCCAGCATTTT.

The chain couples TRBV29-1 to TRBJ1-2; 7 positions agree with TRBD1. The CDR3 is 13 residues long. From germline, CDR1 is SQVTM and CDR2 ANQGSEA. Losses at the gene ends were 4 bases for V and 6 bases for J; bases not matched to a gene: 8. CDR3 residues: CSVGNHRGNGYTF. In nucleotides, the CDR3 is TGCAGCGTTGGGAACCACAGGGGAAATGGCTACACCTTC.

This clone appeared once. The rearrangement links TRBV18 to TRBJ2-7; perhaps TRBD2 as D (6 bases). V was trimmed by 3 bases and J by 3 bases, leaving 18 bases between them. The CDR3 is made up of 16 amino acids. Germline V gene lookup returns CDR1 KGHSH and CDR2 LQKENI. CDR3 DNA sequence: TGTGCCAGCTCACCGCGACGGGGGTTAGGGATCTACGAGCAGTACTTC. This sequence encodes CASSPRRGLGIYEQYF.

The rearrangement uses TRBV6-5 and TRBJ2-2; tentatively, D is TRBD1 (5 bases). Germline V gives CDR1 MNHEY, CDR2 SVGAGI. Trimming pared 8 bases from V and 2 bases from J, leaving 15 bases between. The CDR3 runs to 15 residues. The CDR3 protein is CASRTPGLNTGELFF. CDR3 nucleotides: TGTGCCAGCCGGACCCCAGGGTTAAACACCGGGGAGCTGTTTTTT.

The chain has TRBV29-1 and TRBJ2-3; D remains ambiguous. The CDR3 has 12 residues. Trimming removed 0 bases from V and 4 bases from J, with 5 bases in between. The germline V gene has CDR1 SQVTM and CDR2 ANQGSEA. CDR3 DNA sequence: TGCAGCGTTGAAGATGGAGCAGATACGCAGTATTTT. Translated, it gives CSVEDGADTQYF.

The V gene is TRBV6-6, the J gene TRBJ1-3; TRBD1 might be the D (6 bases). V was pared by 2 bases and J by 4 bases, with 12 bases between. The CDR3 sequence is 15 residues long. Germline CDR1 and CDR2: MNHNY and SVGAGI (reference sequence). CDR3: CASSYGTHGGNTIYF. CDR3 DNA sequence: TGTGCCAGCAGTTACGGGACACATGGGGGAAACACCATATATTTT.

This clone was observed at least ten times. The chain is built from TRBV5-4 and TRBJ2-7; D perhaps matches TRBD2 (6 bases). The CDR3 consists of 13 residues. The V gene's germline CDR1 is SGHNT and CDR2 YYREEE (reference sequence). Trimming left V 4 bases short and J 2 bases short, with 10 bases between. CDR3 bases: TGTGCCAGCAGCCTCTCGGGGGCCTACGAGCAGTACTTC. Residues: CASSLSGAYEQYF.

This chain uses TRBV7-9 with TRBJ2-5; TRBD1 matches 11 bases. The ends lost 5 bases at V and 4 bases at J; junction bases unmatched: 9. The CDR3 is made up of 16 amino acids. The germline V gene encodes CDR1 SEHNR and CDR2 FQNEAQ (reference sequence). CDR3 sequence (DNA): TGTGCCAGCAGCGACAGGGACAGGGGGAAGGGAGAGACCCAGTACTTC. Residues: CASSDRDRGKGETQYF.

The chain couples TRBV14 to TRBJ1-2; possibly TRBD1 for D (5 bases). Trimming took 4 bases from V and 4 from J, leaving 13 bases between them. CDR1 SGHDN and CDR2 FVKESK come from the germline V gene. The CDR3 runs 14 residues. The CDR3 coding sequence is TGTGCCAGCAGCCCCCCAGGGTCGACCTATGGCTACACCTTC. Translated: CASSPPGSTYGYTF.

V gene TRBV6-5 combines with J gene TRBJ2-5; TRBD2 aligns across 7 bases. Unmatched junction bases numbered 6, after V lost 4 bases and J lost 7 bases. The CDR3 loop spans 13 amino acids. Per germline, CDR1 MNHEY and CDR2 SVGAGI. This chain's CDR3 is CASSSGLGGTQYF. Written as DNA, the CDR3 is TGTGCCAGCAGTTCTGGACTAGGAGGGACCCAGTACTTC.

This clone was counted once. An end of the junction differs from the germline gene, which may be a read error. This rearrangement joins TRBV7-9 to TRBJ2-1, with D tentatively TRBD2 (6 bases). CDR1 is SEHNR, CDR2 FQNEAQ, per germline (reference sequence). CDR3 length: 12 residues. This CDR3 reads CSSSLGRDVWFF. For the CDR3, the DNA is TGTTCCAGCAGCTTAGGGCGGGACGTCTGGTTCTTC.

Remarks on this clone: The junction departs from the called germline gene at one end, perhaps through a read error. The V gene is TRBV7-2, the J gene TRBJ2-3; 9 bases match TRBD2. CDR3 length: 16 residues. Germline assignment: CDR1 SGHTA and CDR2 FQGNSA. CDR3 coding DNA: TGTGCCGGCAGTCGAAGAGCGGGGGGCCCCACAGATACGCAGTATTTT. Translated: CAGSRRAGGPTDTQYF.

The chain is built from TRBV6-1 and TRBJ2-4; 15 nucleotides agree with TRBD2. The CDR3 is 17 amino acids. The V gene end was trimmed by 3 bases and the J gene end by 7 bases; junction bases not matched to a gene: 7. Germline values: CDR1 MNHNS, CDR2 SASEGT. The CDR3 region is CASSEWTSGGERNIQYF. CDR3 bases: TGTGCCAGCAGTGAGTGGACTAGCGGGGGGGAGCGGAACATTCAGTACTTC.

The rearrangement joins TRBV23-1 to TRBJ2-7; 9 nucleotides agree with TRBD1. TRBV23-1 is recorded as an ORF, its role being uncertain. The length of the CDR3 is 15 residues. V was clipped by 0 bases and J by 6 bases; unmatched bases: 6. CDR3 sequence: CASSQSRTGVCEQYF. The CDR3 DNA reads as TGCGCCAGCAGTCAATCTAGGACAGGGGTCTGCGAGCAGTACTTC.

J is TRBJ1-2 and V is TRBV2; D gene ambiguous. V lost 8 bases, J lost 2 bases, and 15 bases lay in between. The CDR3 runs to 14 residues. The germline CDR1 and CDR2 sequences are SNHLY and FYNNEI. The CDR3 sequence is CASGSRAANYGYTF. CDR3 nucleotide sequence: TGTGCCAGCGGTTCACGCGCTGCAAACTATGGCTACACCTTC.